Below are 29 T cell receptor beta chains sequenced from a single sample in a study of cytomegalovirus exposure and HLA in healthy donors. Primers for the PCR totalled 60 Vbeta and 13 Jbeta. Sequenced by immunoSEQ multiplex PCR; TCRdb stores in-frame clones only, minus some. The profile shows around 150,000 clones, 75% to 80% of them singletons. The sequencing sample was made of PBMCs. Receptor source: a man between 45 and 60 years old in good health and CMV-seropositive.

This chain uses TRBV6-5 with TRBJ2-7; TRBD2 is a possible D gene (6 bases). The CDR3 runs to 15 residues. Germline lookup yields CDR1 MNHEY and CDR2 SVGAGI. With 2 bases removed from V and 3 bases from J, the gap between germline ends came to 14 bases. This chain's CDR3 is CASSYAGPRGYEQYV. The CDR3 DNA reads TGTGCCAGCAGTTACGCGGGACCTCGGGGCTACGAGCAGTACGTC.

This chain connects TRBV6-1 to TRBJ2-3, with D perhaps TRBD2 (6 bases). This CDR3 region has 15 residues. Germline CDR1 MNHNS, CDR2 SASEGT. Deletions cut 2 bases from V and 2 bases from J, with 11 bases between. CDR3 sequence (DNA): TGTGCCAGCAGTGAACTAGCGAGATTCACAGATACGCAGTATTTT. Translated: CASSELARFTDTQYF.

With respect to this clone: In the same sample, other DNA sequences code for this CDR3. This chain joins TRBV4-1 and TRBJ2-5; TRBD2 matches 10 bases. Trimming removed 3 bases from V and 5 bases from J; junction bases left unmatched: 9. This CDR3 comprises 16 residues. Germline V lookup: CDR1 MGHRA, CDR2 YSYEKL. The CDR3: CASSQVPPGLAETQYF. CDR3 nucleotides: TGCGCCAGCAGCCAGGTGCCCCCGGGACTAGCGGAGACCCAGTACTTC.

V is TRBV19 and J is TRBJ2-3; 8 nucleotides agree with TRBD1. The CDR3 has 15 amino acids. CDR1 is LNHDA, CDR2 SQIVND, per germline (reference sequence). Germline trimming cut 10 bases from V and 5 bases from J; bases unmatched to any gene: 14. The CDR3 is CATGSQGAGKDTQYF. The CDR3 nucleotides read TGTGCCACAGGCTCCCAGGGGGCCGGTAAAGATACGCAGTATTTT.

The gene calls are TRBV7-2 and TRBJ1-2, with D hard to call. CDR3 length: 13 residues. Trimming cost V 2 bases and J 8 bases, with 12 bases left between them. Germline CDR1 SGHTA, CDR2 FQGNSA. The CDR3 DNA reads as TGTGCCAGCAGCTTACGGGGTCACGGGGGCTACACCTTC. Encoded protein: CASSLRGHGGYTF. The full variable domain, with the rest looked up from reference TRBV7-2 and TRBJ1-2, is GAGVSQSPSNKVTEKGKDVELRCDPISGHTALYWYRQSLGQGLEFLIYFQGNSAPDKSGLPSDRFSAERTGGSVSTLTIQRTQQEDSAVYLCASSLRGHGGYTFGSGTRLTVV.

This clone has a single count. The chain joins TRBV28 to TRBJ2-3; 7 bases map to TRBD2. Per the germline V gene, CDR1 is MDHEN and CDR2 is SYDVKM. J lost 6 bases, V lost 1 base, and 10 bases had no gene match. The CDR3 spans 16 residues. In DNA, the CDR3 is TGTGCCAGCAGTTTATCAAAGGGAGCGGGATCGGATACGCAGTATTTT. Amino acid sequence: CASSLSKGAGSDTQYF.

In this sample, this clone turned up once. V gene TRBV15 combines with J gene TRBJ1-6, with 8 bases fitting TRBD1. There are 17 residues in the CDR3. The junction had 10 bases not matched to a gene; V was cut back by 2 bases and J by 7 bases. Germline-derived CDR1 and CDR2 are LNHNV and YYDKDF (reference sequence). The CDR3 loop reads CATSRPLGQGANSPLHF. Here the CDR3 DNA reads TGTGCCACCAGCAGACCCCTGGGTCAGGGGGCAAATTCACCCCTCCACTTT.

CDR3 DNA: TGTGCCAGCGGACAGGGACAGGGGGCGATAAAACTGTTTTTT. Amino acid sequence: CASGQGQGAIKLFF. This chain connects TRBV6-5 to TRBJ1-4; 12 bases are a match to TRBD1. Germline CDR1 is MNHEY and CDR2 is SVGAGI. V lost 8 bases to trimming and J lost 10 bases; unmatched junction nucleotides: 8. This CDR3 has 14 residues.

This sequence joins TRBV27 and TRBJ2-2, with 8 bases lining up with TRBD1. Per germline, CDR1 MNHEY and CDR2 SMNVEV (reference sequence). This CDR3 contains 17 residues. Trimming at V came to 6 bases and at J to 4 bases, leaving 13 bases not matched to a gene. DNA for the CDR3: TGTGCCAGCAGAACGCGACTGGACAGGGCAGGCACCGGGGAGCTGTTTTTT. Translation gives CASRTRLDRAGTGELFF.

The J gene is TRBJ1-1, the V gene TRBV18; maybe TRBD1 (6 bases). Germline V CDR1 and CDR2: KGHSH, LQKENI. The CDR3 has 13 amino acids. V lost 8 bases, J lost 0 bases, and 10 bases lay in between. CDR3 residues: CASQDSLNTEAFF. CDR3 in DNA: TGTGCCAGCCAGGACAGCTTGAACACTGAAGCTTTCTTT. Full variable domain (remainder filled in from reference TRBV18 and TRBJ1-1): NAGVMQNPRHLVRRRGQEARLRCSPMKGHSHVYWYRQLPEEGLKFMVYLQKENIIDESGMPKERFSAEFPKEGPSILRIQQVVRGDSAAYFCASQDSLNTEAFFGQGTRLTVV.

In its sample, this clone was seen a few times. The chain has TRBV5-5 and TRBJ1-5; 9 bases are a match to TRBD1. Germline lookup yields CDR1 SGHKS and CDR2 YYEKEE (reference sequence). The CDR3 sequence is 17 residues long. Unmatched junction bases numbered 8, after V lost 2 bases and J lost 2 bases. The CDR3, as DNA: TGTGCCAGCAGCTTATTACAGGGGGCGAGGGGCAATCAGCCCCAGCATTTT. It is translated as CASSLLQGARGNQPQHF.

V gene TRBV4-1 combines with J gene TRBJ1-3, with unresolved D. The germline V gene encodes CDR1 MGHRA and CDR2 YSYEKL. The CDR3 loop spans 15 amino acids. Trimming cost V 4 bases and J 0 bases, with 10 bases left between them. The CDR3 spells CASSPRLVSGNTIYF. In DNA form, the CDR3 reads TGCGCCAGCAGCCCTCGGCTAGTCTCTGGAAACACCATATATTTT.

The gene calls are TRBV10-1 and TRBJ2-5; 8 bases are shared with TRBD2. Germline-derived CDR1 and CDR2 are WNHNN and SYGVQD (reference sequence). The trim removed 5 bases at V and 7 bases at J, leaving 9 bases unmatched. The CDR3 runs 14 residues. CDR3 sequence (DNA): TGCGCCAGCAGTACCCGGACTAGCTTCGGGACCCAGTACTTC. This codes for CASSTRTSFGTQYF.

This chain connects TRBV28 to TRBJ1-4; D might be TRBD1 (5 bases). The CDR3 runs to 15 residues. CDR1 MDHEN and CDR2 SYDVKM come from the germline V gene. V was trimmed by 5 bases and J by 3 bases, leaving 13 bases between them. CDR3 nucleotides: TGTGCCAGCAGTCCAAGTGGGGGGGCTAATGAAAAACTGTTTTTT. Translation gives CASSPSGGANEKLFF.

The chain carries TRBV5-1 and TRBJ2-7; 8 positions agree with TRBD1. The CDR3 length is 14 residues. Trimming took 4 bases from V and 3 from J; bases not matched to a gene: 6. Looked up from germline, CDR1 is SGHRS and CDR2 is YFSETQ. The CDR3 protein is CASSAGTGLYEQYF. Written as DNA, the CDR3 is TGCGCCAGCAGCGCCGGGACAGGACTCTACGAGCAGTACTTC.

The V gene is TRBV6-1, the J gene TRBJ1-1; D might be TRBD1 (6 bases). From germline, CDR1 is MNHNS and CDR2 SASEGT. With 4 bases removed from V and 6 bases from J, the gap between germline ends came to 15 bases. The CDR3 spans 14 residues. The CDR3 here is CASSARGIVAEAFF. Here the CDR3 DNA reads TGTGCCAGCAGTGCCAGGGGAATTGTCGCTGAAGCTTTCTTT.

The chain combines TRBV7-2 with TRBJ1-1; D remains unclear. The CDR3 has 15 residues. Trimming stripped 5 bases from V and 1 base from J, with 14 bases between. Germline CDR1 SGHTA, CDR2 FQGNSA. The CDR3 loop is CASSTFPGPNTEAFF. The CDR3 bases are TGTGCCAGCAGCACATTCCCAGGCCCGAACACTGAAGCTTTCTTT.

This clone appeared once. The rearrangement links TRBV5-5 to TRBJ2-5, with 7 positions matching TRBD2. Trimming took 2 bases from V and 4 from J; bases not matched to a gene: 11. The V gene's germline CDR1 is SGHKS and CDR2 YYEKEE (reference sequence). The CDR3 is 16 amino acids. The CDR3 region is CASSFGDLAGVETQYF. The CDR3 DNA sequence: TGTGCCAGCAGCTTCGGGGACCTGGCGGGGGTAGAGACCCAGTACTTC.

This chain links TRBV5-6 with TRBJ1-2; D gene uncertain. The CDR3 consists of 13 residues. Germline assignment: CDR1 SGHDT and CDR2 YYEEEE. V lost 7 bases and J 5 bases, leaving 15 bases between the germline ends. The CDR3 region has the DNA TGTGCCAGCCACAGTGAACGTTTTTATGGCTACACCTTC. This codes for CASHSERFYGYTF.

This sequence joins TRBV27 and TRBJ2-2; TRBD1 agrees at 7 bases. Looked up from germline, CDR1 is MNHEY and CDR2 is SMNVEV (reference sequence). There are 16 residues in the CDR3. J gave up 6 bases and V 7 bases, and 14 bases lay outside the gene matches. The CDR3 region is CASKKGANPIAGELFF. DNA of the CDR3: TGTGCCAGCAAAAAGGGGGCGAATCCGATCGCCGGGGAGCTGTTTTTT.

In this sample, this clone turned up a few times. This chain uses TRBV15 with TRBJ2-3; 10 nucleotides match TRBD2. Losses at the gene ends were 0 bases for V and 4 bases for J; bases not matched to a gene: 4. The V gene's germline CDR1 is LNHNV and CDR2 YYDKDF (reference sequence). The CDR3 sequence is 16 residues long. The CDR3 loop is CATSREPSGGADTQYF. Written as DNA, the CDR3 is TGTGCCACCAGCAGAGAGCCTAGCGGGGGAGCAGATACGCAGTATTTT.

V gene TRBV4-2 combines with J gene TRBJ2-5, with D perhaps TRBD1 (6 bases). V gave up 2 bases and J gave up 0 bases, with 7 bases separating them. Germline V lookup: CDR1 LGHNA, CDR2 YNFKEQ. The length of the CDR3 is 14 residues. CDR3 residues: CASSQTGYQETQYF. For the CDR3, the DNA is TGTGCCAGCAGCCAAACAGGGTACCAAGAGACCCAGTACTTC.

The V gene is TRBV20-1, the J gene TRBJ1-2; possible D gene TRBD1, 6 bases. There are 10 residues in the CDR3. The germline V and J ends were trimmed by 6 bases and 6 bases, with 8 bases remaining between them. Germline lookup yields CDR1 DFQATT and CDR2 SNEGSKA (reference sequence). CDR3 in DNA: TGCAGTGCACAGGGCAATGGCTACACCTTC. Amino acid sequence: CSAQGNGYTF.

The rearrangement links TRBV29-1 to TRBJ1-2; TRBD1 aligns across 11 bases. The length of the CDR3 is 16 residues. The germline gives CDR1 SQVTM, CDR2 ANQGSEA. V shed 6 bases and J 1 base; nucleotides not matched to a gene: 10. The CDR3 sequence is CSVRGQGASVNYGYTF. For the CDR3, the DNA is TGCAGCGTAAGAGGACAGGGGGCGTCCGTTAACTATGGCTACACCTTC.

CDR3 sequence (DNA): TGTGCCAGCAGTGAAGGGGCTAGCGGGGGTACAGATACGCAGTATTTT. Translating gives CASSEGASGGTDTQYF. The V call is TRBV2, the J call TRBJ2-3; TRBD2 matches at 10 bases. The CDR3 length is 16 residues. The J segment lost 3 bases and the V segment lost 1 base, leaving 4 bases of the junction unmatched. The germline CDR1 and CDR2 sequences are SNHLY and FYNNEI. The whole variable domain, remainder taken from reference TRBV2 and TRBJ2-3, is EPEVTQTPSHQVTQMGQEVILRCVPISNHLYFYWYRQILGQKVEFLVSFYNNEISEKSEIFDDQFSVERPDGSNFTLKIRSTKLEDSAMYFCASSEGASGGTDTQYFGPGTRLTVL.

CDR3 residues: CASRATTNQPQHF. CDR3 nucleotides: TGTGCCAGTAGGGCCACTACCAATCAGCCCCAGCATTTT. The rearrangement uses TRBV19 and TRBJ1-5; D not certain. The CDR3 is 13 amino acids. V lost 6 bases to trimming and J lost 3 bases, with 9 bases between them. In germline, CDR1 is LNHDA, CDR2 SQIVND (reference sequence).

This chain links TRBV7-3 with TRBJ1-2; no definite D call. Germline loops: CDR1 SGHTA, CDR2 FQGTGA. V shed 2 bases and J shed 4 bases, with 20 bases lying between them. The CDR3 is made up of 17 amino acids. The CDR3 nucleotides are TGTGCCAGCAGCTTACTACCCAACAAAATGGGCTCCTATGGCTACACCTTC. It specifies CASSLLPNKMGSYGYTF.

This clone was detected once. The J gene is TRBJ2-4, the V gene TRBV9; D gene unclear. V was shortened by 0 bases and J by 0 bases, with 10 bases between the two germline ends. Looked up from germline, CDR1 is SGDLS and CDR2 is YYNGEE. This CDR3 has 16 amino acids. This CDR3 is CASSVGSSIAKNIQYF. CDR3 bases: TGTGCCAGCAGCGTAGGGAGCAGCATAGCCAAAAACATTCAGTACTTC. Full variable domain (rest looked up from reference TRBV9 and TRBJ2-4): DSGVTQTPKHLITATGQRVTLRCSPRSGDLSVYWYQQSLDQGLQFLIQYYNGEERAKGNILERFSAQQFPDLHSELNLSSLELGDSALYFCASSVGSSIAKNIQYFGAGTRLSVL.

The rearrangement links TRBV10-2 to TRBJ2-6; TRBD2 matches 7 bases. With V trimmed by 6 bases and J by 1 base, 3 bases remained unmatched. The germline V gene encodes CDR1 WSHSY and CDR2 SAAADI. This CDR3 comprises 15 residues. Here the CDR3 reads CASRPGGSGANVLTF. The CDR3 coding sequence is TGCGCCAGCAGACCGGGGGGATCTGGGGCCAACGTCCTGACTTTC.